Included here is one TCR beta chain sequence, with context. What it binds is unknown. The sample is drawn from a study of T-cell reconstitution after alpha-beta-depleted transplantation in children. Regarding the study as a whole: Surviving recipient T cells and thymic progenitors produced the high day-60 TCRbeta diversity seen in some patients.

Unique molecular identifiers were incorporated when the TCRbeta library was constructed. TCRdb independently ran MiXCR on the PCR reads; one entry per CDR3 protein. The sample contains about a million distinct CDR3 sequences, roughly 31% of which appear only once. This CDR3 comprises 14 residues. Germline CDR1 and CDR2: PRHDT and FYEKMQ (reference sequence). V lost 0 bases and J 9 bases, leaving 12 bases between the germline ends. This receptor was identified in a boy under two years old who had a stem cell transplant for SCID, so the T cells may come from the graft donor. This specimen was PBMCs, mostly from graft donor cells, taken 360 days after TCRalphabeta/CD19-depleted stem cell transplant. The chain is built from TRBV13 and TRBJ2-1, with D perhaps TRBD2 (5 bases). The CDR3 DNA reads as TGTGCCAGCAGCTTAGGTGAGGCTAGCTTTGAGCAGTTCTTC. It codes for CASSLGEASFEQFF.